This T cell receptor (beta chain) derives from a study of T cell changes during pregnancy in multiple sclerosis. The protocol was immunoSEQ multiplex PCR, while the TCRdb copy is restricted to in-frame clones and leaves out a portion. The sample holds under 60,000 clones, roughly nine tenths seen once. Germline V gene lookup returns CDR1 PRHDT and CDR2 FYEKMQ (reference sequence). V lost 4 bases and J lost 2; bases outside the gene matches: 11. The CDR3 has 17 amino acids. This chain joins TRBV13 and TRBJ1-1; 9 bases are a match to TRBD1. This receptor was obtained from a female donor in good health, enrolled as a control in a pregnancy study. The input for sequencing was CD4+ T cells from peripheral blood mononuclear cells, taken in the second trimester of pregnancy. CDR3 nucleotide sequence: TGTGCCAGCAGCTCCCACTGGACAGGGGCGAGAAACACTGAAGCTTTCTTT. It is translated as CASSSHWTGARNTEAFF.